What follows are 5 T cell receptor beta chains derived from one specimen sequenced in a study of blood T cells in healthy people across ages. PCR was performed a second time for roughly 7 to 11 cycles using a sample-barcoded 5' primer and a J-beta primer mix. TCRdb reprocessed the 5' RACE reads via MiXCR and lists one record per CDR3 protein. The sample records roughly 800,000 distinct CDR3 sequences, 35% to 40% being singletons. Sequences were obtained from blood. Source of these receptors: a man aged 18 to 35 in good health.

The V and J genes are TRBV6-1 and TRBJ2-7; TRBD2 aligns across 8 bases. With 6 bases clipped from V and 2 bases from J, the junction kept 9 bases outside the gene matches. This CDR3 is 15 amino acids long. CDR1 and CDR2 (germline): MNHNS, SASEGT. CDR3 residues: CASRTLAGQTYEQYF. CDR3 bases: TGTGCCAGCAGAACCCTAGCGGGCCAGACCTACGAGCAGTACTTC.

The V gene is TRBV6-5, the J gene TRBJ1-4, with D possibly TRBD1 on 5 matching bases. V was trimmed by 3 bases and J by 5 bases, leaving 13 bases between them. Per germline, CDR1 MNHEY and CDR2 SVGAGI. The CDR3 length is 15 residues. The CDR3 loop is CASSYQAGRNEKLFF. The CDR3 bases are TGTGCCAGCAGTTATCAGGCAGGGCGAAATGAAAAACTGTTTTTT.

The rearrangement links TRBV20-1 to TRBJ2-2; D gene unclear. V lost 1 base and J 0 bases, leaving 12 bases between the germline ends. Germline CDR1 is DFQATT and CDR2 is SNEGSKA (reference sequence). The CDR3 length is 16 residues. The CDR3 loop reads CSARVSGRPNTGELFF. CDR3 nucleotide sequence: TGCAGTGCTAGAGTTTCCGGCAGACCGAACACCGGGGAGCTGTTTTTT.

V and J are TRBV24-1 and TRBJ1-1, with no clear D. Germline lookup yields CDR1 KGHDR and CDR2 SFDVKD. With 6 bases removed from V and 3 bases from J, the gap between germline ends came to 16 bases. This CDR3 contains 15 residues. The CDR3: CATSYPTQKDTEAFF. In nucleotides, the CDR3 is TGTGCCACCAGTTACCCGACACAAAAGGACACTGAAGCTTTCTTT.

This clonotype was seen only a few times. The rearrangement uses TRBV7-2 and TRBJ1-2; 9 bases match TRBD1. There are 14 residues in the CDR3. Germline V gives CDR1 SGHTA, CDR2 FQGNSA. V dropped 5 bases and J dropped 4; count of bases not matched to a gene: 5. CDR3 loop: CASSRTGGSYGYTF. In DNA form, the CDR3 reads TGTGCCAGCAGCCGTACAGGGGGCTCCTATGGCTACACCTTC.